This T cell receptor (beta chain) was captured by sequencing in a study of T cell repertoires in cytomegalovirus infection. Study-wide context: Signatures in public TCR beta sequences pointed to both CMV infection and matching HLA type.

V was shortened by 1 base and J by 5 bases, with 10 bases between the two germline ends. Germline loops: CDR1 SGHRS, CDR2 YFSETQ. The CDR3 runs 14 residues. This clonotype occurred many times. What it binds is unknown. Study results and caveats: Dominating the ex vivo response were HLA-C-restricted CMV-specific TCR beta clonotypes. People with CMV and the relevant HLA were identified by cumulative public TCR beta family frequency.

TCRdb independently ran MiXCR on the reads; one entry per CDR3 protein. The sample holds over 85,000 distinct CDR3 sequences, 16% seen once. The rearrangement uses TRBV5-1 and TRBJ1-5; a weak D match, TRBD1 (5 bases). This sequence was found in a human donor in good health (CMV status not recorded). Some clones in this sample may be carry-over from other donors' samples. Material: PBMCs. CDR3 sequence: CASSLLGGDQPQHF. The CDR3, as DNA: TGCGCCAGCAGCTTGTTGGGGGGGGATCAGCCCCAGCATTTT.